The 16 T cell receptor beta chains below all came from one sample that was sequenced in a study of T cell responses to AZD1222 COVID-19 vaccine. Only in-frame clones appear in the TCRdb table, and some are missing; sequencing was by immunoSEQ multiplex PCR. The table has around 70,000 clones, 85% seen once. Sequences were derived from peripheral blood, sampled on day 0 of AZD1222 vaccination. These receptors were obtained from an adult in good health.

The CDR3 DNA reads TGTGCCAGCAGCTACGACAGGGAAGCCCAGCATTTT. It yields the protein CASSYDREAQHF. V gene TRBV5-6 combines with J gene TRBJ1-5; TRBD1 matches at 7 bases. This CDR3 region has 12 residues. Trimming took 3 bases from V and 11 from J; bases not matched to a gene: 5. The germline gives CDR1 SGHDT, CDR2 YYEEEE.

The chain links TRBV14 to TRBJ2-7; D may be TRBD1 or TRBD2 (5 bases each). The CDR3 is 16 residues long. The germline V gene has CDR1 SGHDN and CDR2 FVKESK. V lost 4 bases to trimming and J lost 3 bases, with 19 bases between them. The CDR3 DNA follows: TGTGCCAGCAGCCCTTATATCGGGGCTCTACTCTACGAGCAGTACTTC. Protein sequence: CASSPYIGALLYEQYF.

This clone was counted between two and nine times. The CDR3 region is CASSLWGQGSAGELFF. For the CDR3, the DNA is TGTGCCAGCAGCTTATGGGGACAGGGGTCGGCCGGGGAGCTGTTTTTT. The V call is TRBV7-9, the J call TRBJ2-2; 10 bases fit TRBD1. Germline CDR1 and CDR2: SEHNR and FQNEAQ (reference sequence). The junction had 6 bases not matched to a gene; V was cut back by 2 bases and J by 6 bases. The CDR3 is 16 amino acids.

The rearrangement uses TRBV10-2 and TRBJ2-7; weak D call: TRBD1 (6 bases). Germline V gene data show CDR1 as WSHSY and CDR2 as SAAADI. The CDR3 totals 15 residues. V lost 1 base, J lost 2 bases, and 12 bases lay in between. For the CDR3, the DNA is TGCGCCAGCAGTGAGTATCTGGGACATACCTACGAGCAGTACTTC. Its protein product is CASSEYLGHTYEQYF.

The V and J genes are TRBV9 and TRBJ2-7, with 10 bases matching TRBD1. The trim removed 4 bases at V and 3 bases at J, leaving 7 bases unmatched. From germline, CDR1 is SGDLS and CDR2 YYNGEE. This CDR3 is 15 amino acids long. The CDR3 here is CASSRDRGRNYEQYF. The CDR3 DNA sequence: TGTGCCAGCAGCCGGGACAGGGGACGGAACTACGAGCAGTACTTC. Full variable domain (rest looked up from reference TRBV9 and TRBJ2-7): DSGVTQTPKHLITATGQRVTLRCSPRSGDLSVYWYQQSLDQGLQFLIQYYNGEERAKGNILERFSAQQFPDLHSELNLSSLELGDSALYFCASSRDRGRNYEQYFGPGTRLTVT.

The sample holds one count of this clone. The chain has TRBV2 and TRBJ1-2, with D possibly matching TRBD1 (5 bases). V shed 3 bases and J shed 0 bases, with 11 bases lying between them. The CDR3 is 15 amino acids. Per the germline V gene, CDR1 is SNHLY and CDR2 is FYNNEI. The chain's CDR3 is CASSDEWGANYGYTF. The CDR3 bases are TGTGCCAGCAGTGATGAGTGGGGGGCTAACTATGGCTACACCTTC.

The chain joins TRBV4-1 to TRBJ1-3, with D perhaps matching TRBD1 (6 bases). The CDR3 length is 16 residues. In germline, CDR1 is MGHRA, CDR2 YSYEKL. V was pared by 3 bases and J by 0 bases, with 12 bases between. CDR3 in DNA: TGCGCCAGCAGCCAGGGGGGGGCCAGCTCTGGAAACACCATATATTTT. As protein: CASSQGGASSGNTIYF.

A few counts support this clone. V and J are TRBV12-3 or TRBV12-4 and TRBJ1-5; D remains unclear. The ends were cut back, 3 bases at V and 7 bases at J, with 10 bases in the middle. The CDR3 loop spans 13 amino acids. The CDR3 sequence is CASSFGMGQPQHF. The CDR3 nucleotides read TGTGCCAGCAGTTTCGGAATGGGGCAGCCCCAGCATTTT.

V gene TRBV9 combines with J gene TRBJ2-1; D may correspond to TRBD1 or TRBD2 (5 bases each). The length of the CDR3 is 15 residues. V lost 0 bases and J 3 bases, leaving 10 bases between the germline ends. CDR1 is SGDLS, CDR2 YYNGEE, per germline. This CDR3 reads CASSVGGLIYNEQFF. CDR3 DNA: TGTGCCAGCAGCGTAGGGGGGTTGATCTACAATGAGCAGTTCTTC.

The J gene is TRBJ1-5, the V gene TRBV6-5; no definite D call. The V gene's germline CDR1 is MNHEY and CDR2 SVGAGI. V was clipped by 7 bases and J by 3 bases, with 13 bases between them. The CDR3 is made up of 14 amino acids. CDR3 in DNA: TGTGCCAGCACGCGGGGAGGACCCAATCAGCCCCAGCATTTT. As protein: CASTRGGPNQPQHF.

V and J are TRBV10-3 and TRBJ1-4, with a tentative D call TRBD1 (5 bases). This CDR3 region has 13 residues. CDR1 is ENHRY and CDR2 is SYGVKD in the germline V gene. V was cut by 4 bases and J by 8 bases, with 11 bases left in between. This CDR3 is CAISGGFGEKLFF. The CDR3, as DNA: TGTGCCATCAGTGGGGGGTTTGGGGAAAAACTGTTTTTT.

V gene TRBV19 combines with J gene TRBJ2-1, with D tentatively TRBD1 or TRBD2 (5 bases each). Trimming removed 5 bases at V and 0 bases at J, with 14 bases between. The CDR3 spans 16 residues. From germline, CDR1 is LNHDA and CDR2 SQIVND (reference sequence). The CDR3: CASSLTGGSSYNEQFF. The CDR3 nucleotides read TGTGCCAGTAGTCTTACAGGAGGAAGCTCCTACAATGAGCAGTTCTTC.

The V call is TRBV2, the J call TRBJ1-1; a possible D gene is TRBD1 (5 bases). The CDR3 has 13 residues. The V end was cut by 10 bases, the J end by 5 bases, with 17 bases between. Looked up from germline, CDR1 is SNHLY and CDR2 is FYNNEI. The CDR3 nucleotides are TGTGCCATCTCACCATTCCAGGGAACTGAAGCTTTCTTT. The encoded protein is CAISPFQGTEAFF.

This clone was observed a single time. The J gene is TRBJ2-5, the V gene TRBV4-1; unclear D gene. The V end was cut by 4 bases, the J end by 4 bases, with 13 bases between. Looked up from germline, CDR1 is MGHRA and CDR2 is YSYEKL. CDR3 length: 14 amino acids. The chain's CDR3 is CASSPPRPGETQYF. In nucleotides, the CDR3 is TGCGCCAGCAGCCCCCCTCGGCCTGGAGAGACCCAGTACTTC.

The CDR3: CASSEVLDRGQETQYF. CDR3 coding DNA: TGTGCCAGCAGTGAAGTCCTGGACAGGGGGCAAGAGACCCAGTACTTC. This rearrangement joins TRBV6-1 to TRBJ2-5, with TRBD1 matching over 10 bases. V shed 1 base and J 2 bases; nucleotides not matched to a gene: 4. The CDR3 sequence is 16 residues long. The V gene's germline CDR1 is MNHNS and CDR2 SASEGT.

The chain is built from TRBV29-1 and TRBJ1-3, with 7 bases matching TRBD1. The CDR3 runs to 14 residues. V shed 6 bases, J shed 0 bases, and the junction held 5 bases outside the gene matches. CDR1 SQVTM and CDR2 ANQGSEA come from the germline V gene. The CDR3 loop reads CSVGQFTSGNTIYF. CDR3 DNA sequence: TGCAGCGTGGGACAGTTTACCTCTGGAAACACCATATATTTT.